The rows below give T cell receptor beta chains drawn from one sample of a study of OX40 agonist ivuxolimab in advanced cancers. Assay: immunoSEQ multiplex PCR; the TCRdb copy retains only in-frame clones and omits some. Here the sample spans roughly 50,000 clones, approximately 90% being singletons. The material was CD4+ or CD8+ T cells sorted from blood, obtained in a trial of the OX40 agonist ivuxolimab. The receptor set was obtained from an adult with an advanced solid tumor such as melanoma, head and neck, liver or kidney cancer. The CDR3 runs from the conserved cysteine through the conserved F or W. The D gene is left open where the match is weak. Size is omitted from some rows. Given values are once, few, many or a class for expanded clones.

clone_size j_call v_call d_call cdr3_nt cdr3_aa
. TRBJ1-1 TRBV7-9 . TGTGCCAGCAGCCCACGTAGGTTCGCCAACACTGAAGCTTTCTTT CASSPRRFANTEAFF
once TRBJ1-6 TRBV11-2 . TGTGCCAGCAGCCACCTGTCCTCACCCCTCCACTTT CASSHLSSPLHF
. TRBJ2-3 TRBV4-1 TRBD1 TGCGCCAGCAGCCGGGACAGTAGCACAGATACGCAGTATTTT CASSRDSSTDTQYF
. TRBJ2-5 TRBV4-1 TRBD2 TGCGCCAGCAGCCAACTAGCGGGGGGTGTGGAGACCCAGTACTTC CASSQLAGGVETQYF
. TRBJ2-5 TRBV9 TRBD1 TGTGCCAGCAGCCTTACCGGGACAGCAGAGACCCAGTACTTC CASSLTGTAETQYF
. TRBJ2-5 TRBV5-1 . TGCGCCAGCAGAGCCGGGACGAAAGAGACCCAGTACTTC CASRAGTKETQYF
. TRBJ1-5 TRBV5-8 . TGTGCCAGCAGCTTGGGCCTTGATCAGCCCCAGCATTTT CASSLGLDQPQHF
few TRBJ1-6 TRBV11-2 . TGTGCCAGCAGCCCCAGGGGCCCGGGATATTCACCCCTCCACTTT CASSPRGPGYSPLHF
. TRBJ2-1 TRBV27 . TGTGCCAGCAGGCGGACAGGAGGGGCCTACAATGAGCAGTTCTTC CASRRTGGAYNEQFF
. TRBJ2-3 TRBV23-1 TRBD2 TGCGCCAGCAGTCAACGGGGGGGAAGGAACCTTACAGATACGCAGTATTTT CASSQRGGRNLTDTQYF
once TRBJ1-2 TRBV7-9 . TGTGCCAGCATCCCGGGGGGCAGCTACTATGGCTACACCTTC CASIPGGSYYGYTF
. TRBJ1-2 TRBV29-1 TRBD1 TGCAGCGTCGACAGGGGTAGCTATGGCTACACCTTC CSVDRGSYGYTF
. TRBJ1-6 TRBV11-2 . TGTGCCAGCAGCTTAGGGTCAGGCCGCCTTTCACCCCTCCACTTT CASSLGSGRLSPLHF
. TRBJ2-7 TRBV7-9 TRBD2 TGTGCCAGCAGCTTGCCCGGGACTAGAAGCCACGAGCAGTACTTC CASSLPGTRSHEQYF
. TRBJ2-7 TRBV6-1 TRBD2 TGTGCCAGCAGGGGACTAGCGGGATATGGTGGTGAGCAGTACTTC CASRGLAGYGGEQYF
. TRBJ1-1 TRBV30 . TGTGCCTGGAGTGGGGGGCCGAACACTGAAGCTTTCTTT CAWSGGPNTEAFF
. TRBJ2-3 TRBV6-1 . TGTGCCAGCAGTGAAAACAGGTTGGGTACGCAGTATTTT CASSENRLGTQYF
once TRBJ2-2 TRBV5-1 . TGCGCCAGCAGAGAATCGGGACAGAACACCGGGGAGCTGTTTTTT CASRESGQNTGELFF
. TRBJ2-2 TRBV5-1 . TGCGCCAGCAGCCGCCCCTCCTCAGGAGTAAACACCGGGGAGCTGTTTTTT CASSRPSSGVNTGELFF
. TRBJ2-7 TRBV2 TRBD1 TGTGCCAGCAGTGGGGACAGGGGAGGCGAGCAGTACTTC CASSGDRGGEQYF
. TRBJ2-1 TRBV5-1 . TGCGCCAGCAGCCGGGGGACGGTCGTCTACAATGAGCAGTTCTTC CASSRGTVVYNEQFF
. TRBJ2-7 TRBV19 . TGTGCCAGTAGTATATCGGTCTGGGTACCCTACGAGCAGTACTTC CASSISVWVPYEQYF
. TRBJ2-7 TRBV6-5 TRBD1 TGTGCCAGCAGTTACTCGTGGACAGGGCTCAACGAGCAGTACTTC CASSYSWTGLNEQYF
. TRBJ2-2 TRBV5-5 TRBD2 TGTGCCAGCAGCTTGGGAGGACTAGCGGGAGGGCAATGGTTCGGGGAGCTGTTTTTT CASSLGGLAGGQWFGELFF
. TRBJ1-4 TRBV7-7 . TGTGCTAGCAGCTTAGCGAAAGGATCGGGAAAACTGTTTTTT CASSLAKGSGKLFF
. TRBJ2-4 TRBV5-4 . TGTGCCAGCACCCGCGGAGGGGGGAACGACATTCAGTACTTC CASTRGGGNDIQYF
. TRBJ2-7 TRBV7-2 . TGTGCCAGCAGCCACGCGGGGCGCGAGCAGTACTTC CASSHAGREQYF
. TRBJ2-7 TRBV5-1 TRBD1 TGCGCCAGCAGCTATGAAACTGGACAGGGAACCGAGCAGTACTTC CASSYETGQGTEQYF
once TRBJ1-1 TRBV27 TRBD1 TGTGCCAGCAGTCGCGCAGGGGGCCGCAACACTGAAGCTTTCTTT CASSRAGGRNTEAFF
. TRBJ1-5 TRBV7-9 . TGTGCCAGCAGTCCCGGGACATTGGACAATCAGCCCCAGCATTTT CASSPGTLDNQPQHF
. TRBJ2-2 TRBV9 . TGTGCCAGCAGCGTAGTGGGGGGAAACACCGGGGAGCTGTTTTTT CASSVVGGNTGELFF
. TRBJ2-5 TRBV5-6 . TGTGCCAGCAGCTTACAGGGTTACGAGACCCAGTACTTC CASSLQGYETQYF
. TRBJ1-5 TRBV7-2 . TGTGCCAGCAGCCTGGACCCAAATCAGCCCCAGCATTTT CASSLDPNQPQHF
few TRBJ2-7 TRBV5-1 . TGCGCCAGCAGCTTGGGGGTGGGGTCCTACGAGCAGTACTTC CASSLGVGSYEQYF
medium-sized TRBJ2-7 TRBV19 . TGTGCCAGTAGCGACAGTTACTACGAGCAGTACTTC CASSDSYYEQYF
few TRBJ2-5 TRBV11-1 . TGTGCCAGCAGCTCTTTAGACAGGAAACTCTATGCTAAGTGGGAGACCCAGTACTTC CASSSLDRKLYAKWETQYF
once TRBJ2-5 TRBV5-5 . TGTGCCAGCAGCTTTGGTGAGCAGCTAGAGACCCAGTACTTC CASSFGEQLETQYF
once TRBJ2-7 TRBV29-1 . TGCAGCGTTGTGGGGGGACTCTCACAGGGGCACGAGCAGTACTTC CSVVGGLSQGHEQYF
. TRBJ1-5 TRBV5-1 . TGCGCCAGCAGCTTGGGTCGCAATCAGCCCCAGCATTTT CASSLGRNQPQHF
. TRBJ1-2 TRBV6-9 . TGTGCTAGCAGTGAAGTTATCGGCGGAGGCTATGGCTACACCTTC CASSEVIGGGYGYTF
. TRBJ1-5 TRBV20-1 . TGCAGTGCTACATTTTTCGGGCCCCAGCATTTT CSATFFGPQHF
. TRBJ1-1 TRBV11-2 . TGTGCCAGCAGCTTAGATGGAGGGGCAGGGAGTGGCACTGAAGCTTTCTTT CASSLDGGAGSGTEAFF
. TRBJ1-2 TRBV9 TRBD1 TGTGCCAGCAGCGTACAAGGACAGGGCAATAGCTACACCTTC CASSVQGQGNSYTF
. TRBJ1-1 TRBV4-1 . TGTGCCAGCAGCCATAACACACTGAACACTGAAGCTTTCTTT CASSHNTLNTEAFF
. TRBJ1-1 TRBV25-1 . TGTGCCAGCAGTCCTTATCCAGGGGCCACTGAAGCTTTCTTT CASSPYPGATEAFF
. TRBJ1-5 TRBV5-1 . TGCGCCAGCAGCTTGGGTGCAGGGAAAATGCCCCAGCATTTT CASSLGAGKMPQHF
. TRBJ1-4 TRBV2 TRBD1 TGTGCCAGCAACAACAGGGGACCTAATGAAAAACTGTTTTTT CASNNRGPNEKLFF
. TRBJ1-2 TRBV6-5 TRBD1 TGTGCCAGCAGTTACCAGGGACAGGGGGGTGGCTACACCTTC CASSYQGQGGGYTF
. TRBJ2-3 TRBV9 TRBD2 TGTGCCAGCAGCGTAGCTAGCGGGAGGGGCACAGATACGCAGTATTTT CASSVASGRGTDTQYF
few TRBJ2-7 TRBV7-9 . TGTGCCAGCAGCCGAGGACTCGACTACGAGCAGTACTTC CASSRGLDYEQYF
. TRBJ2-7 TRBV9 . TGTGCCAGCAGCGTAGCTGGGGGAAGGCCCTACGAGCAGTACTTC CASSVAGGRPYEQYF
. TRBJ1-1 TRBV27 . TGTGCCAGCAGTTTGATCGATGAGACTGAAGCTTTCTTT CASSLIDETEAFF
. TRBJ1-2 TRBV11-2 . TGTGCCAGCAGCGCGTCACCCTCTGCGGACTATGGCTACACCTTC CASSASPSADYGYTF
. TRBJ1-2 TRBV29-1 . . CSVSFGADYGYTF
. TRBJ1-1 TRBV11-2 . TGTGCCAGCAGCCCCCTCACCCAGGGCACTGAAGCTTTCTTT CASSPLTQGTEAFF
once TRBJ1-2 TRBV9 TRBD1 TGTGCCAGCAGCGTCCTGCCGACAGGGGGCGGGGGCTACACCTTC CASSVLPTGGGGYTF
. TRBJ1-2 TRBV28 TRBD1 TGTGCCAGCACAGGGGGGACTTTAACGGAAGGCTATGGCTACACCTTC CASTGGTLTEGYGYTF
. TRBJ2-3 TRBV5-1 TRBD2 TGCGCCAGCAGCTCTACTAGCGGGGGGGCCCATACGCAGTATTTT CASSSTSGGAHTQYF
. TRBJ2-2 TRBV28 TRBD2 TGTGCCAGCAGTTTATACCGCGGGAGGGCCTTCGCCGGGGAGCTGTTTTTT CASSLYRGRAFAGELFF
. TRBJ2-7 TRBV18 TRBD2 TGTGCCAGCTCACCACGAGGACTAGCGGGATGGGCTAGGGAGCAGTACTTC CASSPRGLAGWAREQYF